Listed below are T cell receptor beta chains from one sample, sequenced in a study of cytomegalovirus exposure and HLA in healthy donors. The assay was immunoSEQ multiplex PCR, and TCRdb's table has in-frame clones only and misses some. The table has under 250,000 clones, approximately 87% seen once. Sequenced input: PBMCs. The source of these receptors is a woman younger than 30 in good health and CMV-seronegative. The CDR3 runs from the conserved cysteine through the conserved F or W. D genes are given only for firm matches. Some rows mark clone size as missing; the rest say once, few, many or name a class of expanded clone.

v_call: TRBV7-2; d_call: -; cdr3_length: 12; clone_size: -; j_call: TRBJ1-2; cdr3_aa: CASSLESGGYTF; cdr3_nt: TGTGCCAGCAGCTTAGAGTCAGGAGGCTACACCTTC
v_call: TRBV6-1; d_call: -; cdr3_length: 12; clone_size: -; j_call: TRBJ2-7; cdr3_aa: CASSEVPYEQYF; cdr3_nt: TGTGCCAGCAGTGAAGTTCCCTACGAGCAGTACTTC
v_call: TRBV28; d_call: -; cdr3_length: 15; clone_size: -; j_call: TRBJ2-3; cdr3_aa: CASSSQRTSTDTQYF; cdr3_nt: TGTGCCAGCAGTTCCCAGCGGACTAGCACAGATACGCAGTATTTT
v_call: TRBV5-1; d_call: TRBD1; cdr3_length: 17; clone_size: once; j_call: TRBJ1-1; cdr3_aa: CASSLEARGYMNTEAFF; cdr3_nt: TGCGCCAGCAGCTTGGAGGCCAGGGGGTATATGAACACTGAAGCTTTCTTT
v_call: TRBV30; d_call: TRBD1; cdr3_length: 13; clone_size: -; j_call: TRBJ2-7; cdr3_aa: CAWRGQGTYEQYF; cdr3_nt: TGTGCCTGGAGGGGACAGGGAACCTACGAGCAGTACTTC
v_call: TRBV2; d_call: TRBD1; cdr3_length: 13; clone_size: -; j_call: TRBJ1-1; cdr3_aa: CASSVDRDTEAFF; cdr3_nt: TGTGCCAGCAGTGTAGACAGGGACACTGAAGCTTTCTTT
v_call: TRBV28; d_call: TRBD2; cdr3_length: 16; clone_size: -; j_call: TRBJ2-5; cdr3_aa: CASSLWPTSGQETQYF; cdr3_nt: TGTGCCAGCAGTTTATGGCCGACTAGCGGGCAAGAGACCCAGTACTTC
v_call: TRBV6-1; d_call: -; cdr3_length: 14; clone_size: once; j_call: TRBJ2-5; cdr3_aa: CASSEAGSGETQYF; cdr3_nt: TGTGCCAGCAGTGAAGCGGGGTCAGGGGAGACCCAGTACTTC
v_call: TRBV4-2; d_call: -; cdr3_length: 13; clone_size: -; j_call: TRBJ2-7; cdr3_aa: CASSQLARYEQYF; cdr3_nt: TGTGCCAGCAGCCAACTGGCTAGGTACGAGCAGTACTTC
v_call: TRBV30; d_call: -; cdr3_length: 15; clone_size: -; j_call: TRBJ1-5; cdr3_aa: CAWSRGGYSNQPQHF; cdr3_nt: TGTGCCTGGAGCCGTGGGGGGTATAGCAATCAGCCCCAGCATTTT
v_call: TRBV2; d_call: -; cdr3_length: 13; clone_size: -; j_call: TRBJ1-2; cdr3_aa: CASVEEKADGYTF; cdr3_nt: TGTGCCAGCGTGGAGGAAAAAGCGGATGGCTACACCTTC
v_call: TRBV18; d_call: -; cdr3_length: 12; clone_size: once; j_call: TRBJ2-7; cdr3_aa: CASSLKGDEQYF; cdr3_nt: TGTGCCAGCTCACTGAAGGGCGACGAGCAGTACTTC
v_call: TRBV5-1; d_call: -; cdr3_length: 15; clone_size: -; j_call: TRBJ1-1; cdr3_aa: CASSLAVGGSTEAFF; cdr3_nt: TGCGCCAGCAGCTTGGCTGTAGGGGGATCGACTGAAGCTTTCTTT
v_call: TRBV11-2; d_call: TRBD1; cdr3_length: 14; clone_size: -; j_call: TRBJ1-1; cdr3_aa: CASSPTGESTEAFF; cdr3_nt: TGTGCCAGCAGCCCGACAGGGGAATCCACTGAAGCTTTCTTT
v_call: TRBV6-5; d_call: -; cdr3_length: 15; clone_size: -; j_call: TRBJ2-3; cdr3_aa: CASSPGSRGVNTQYF; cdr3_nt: TGTGCCAGCAGCCCCGGGTCGAGGGGTGTGAATACGCAGTATTTT
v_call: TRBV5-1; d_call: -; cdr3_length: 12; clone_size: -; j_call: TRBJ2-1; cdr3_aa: CASRLDSLARFF; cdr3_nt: TGCGCCAGCAGGCTCGACAGCCTGGCCCGTTTCTTC
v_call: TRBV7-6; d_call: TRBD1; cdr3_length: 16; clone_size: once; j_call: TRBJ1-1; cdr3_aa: CASSRPGTGANTEAFF; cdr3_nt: TGTGCCAGCAGCCGTCCCGGGACAGGTGCGAACACTGAAGCTTTCTTT
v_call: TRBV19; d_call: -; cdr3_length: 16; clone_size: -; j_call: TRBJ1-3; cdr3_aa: CASSSSGEWPGNTIYF; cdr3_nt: TGTGCCAGTAGTTCTTCAGGGGAGTGGCCGGGAAACACCATATATTTT
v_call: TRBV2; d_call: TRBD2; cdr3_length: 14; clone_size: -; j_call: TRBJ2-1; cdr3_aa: CASSVQRGYDEQFF; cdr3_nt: TGTGCCAGCAGTGTCCAGCGGGGGTATGATGAGCAGTTCTTC
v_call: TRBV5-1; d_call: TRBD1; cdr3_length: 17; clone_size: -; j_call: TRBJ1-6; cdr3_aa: CASSLDGDRGGNSPLHF; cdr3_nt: TGCGCCAGCAGCCTGGATGGGGACAGGGGAGGCAATTCACCCCTCCACTTT
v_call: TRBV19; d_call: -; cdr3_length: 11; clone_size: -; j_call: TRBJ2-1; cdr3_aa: CASSIGPTGVF; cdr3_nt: TGTGCCAGTAGTATAGGACCGACGGGGGTCTTC
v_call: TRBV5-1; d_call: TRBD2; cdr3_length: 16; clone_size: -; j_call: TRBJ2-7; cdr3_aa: CASSLGASGVRYEQYF; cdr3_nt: TGCGCCAGCAGCTTGGGTGCTAGCGGGGTTCGCTACGAGCAGTACTTC
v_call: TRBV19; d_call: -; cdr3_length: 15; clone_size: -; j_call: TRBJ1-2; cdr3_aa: CASSPRADRLDGYTF; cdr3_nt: TGTGCCAGTAGCCCTCGGGCTGACCGGCTAGATGGCTACACCTTC
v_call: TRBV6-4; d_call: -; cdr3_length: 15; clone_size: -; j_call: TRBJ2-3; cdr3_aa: CASSENAGGTDTQYF; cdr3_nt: TGTGCCAGCAGTGAAAATGCAGGGGGCACAGATACGCAGTATTTT
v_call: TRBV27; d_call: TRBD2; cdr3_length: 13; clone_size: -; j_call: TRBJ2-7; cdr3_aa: CASSDRTSGLQYF; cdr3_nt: TGTGCCAGCAGTGATCGGACTAGCGGGTTACAGTACTTC
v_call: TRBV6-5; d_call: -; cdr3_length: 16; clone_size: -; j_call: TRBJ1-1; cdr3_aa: CASSYSGYRENTEAFF; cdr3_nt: TGTGCCAGCAGTTACTCGGGCTACAGGGAGAACACTGAAGCTTTCTTT
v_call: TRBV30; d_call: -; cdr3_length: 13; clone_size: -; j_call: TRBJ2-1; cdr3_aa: CAWRGGSYNEQFF; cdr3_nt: TGTGCCTGGAGGGGCGGCTCCTACAATGAGCAGTTCTTC
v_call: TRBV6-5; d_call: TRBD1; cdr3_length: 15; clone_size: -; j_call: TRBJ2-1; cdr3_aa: CASSYEGQGIGGQFF; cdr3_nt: TGTGCCAGCAGTTACGAAGGACAGGGGATAGGTGGGCAGTTCTTC
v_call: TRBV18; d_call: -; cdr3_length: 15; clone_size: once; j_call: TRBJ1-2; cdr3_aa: CASSSKPNNVYGYTF; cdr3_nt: TGTGCCAGCTCATCCAAACCCAACAATGTCTATGGCTACACCTTC